This T cell receptor (beta chain) was obtained from a study of blood T cell repertoires in COVID-19. Background on the study: Spain, Italy and the United States supplied samples that represented acute and convalescent COVID-19. In each case, the material was cDNA or gDNA derived from T cells, B-cell-depleted T cells, or PBMCs.

The CDR3 has 18 amino acids. V gave up 0 bases and J gave up 5 bases, with 20 bases separating them. CDR1 is SGHNT and CDR2 is YYREEE in the germline V gene (reference sequence). In the original processing: The assay estimated nucleated cells by amplifying reference gene primers. Here immunoSEQ multiplex PCR was the method, and the copy in TCRdb shows in-frame clones only, minus some. V and J calls and clone size come straight from that table; D and trimming were deduced from the DNA. This sample yields about 230,000 clones, of which about nine tenths are seen a single time; around 2.9% belongs to the top ten.

The chain has TRBV5-4 and TRBJ2-2, with TRBD2 as a possible D gene (6 bases). This receptor was taken from a woman aged 60-70 years with acute or convalescent COVID-19. The sequenced material came from peripheral blood. CDR3 loop: CASSLEGRGTLRTGELFF. The CDR3 DNA reads TGTGCCAGCAGCTTGGAAGGGCGCGGGACTTTGAGGACCGGGGAGCTGTTTTTT. Full variable domain (outside the CDR3, taken from reference TRBV5-4 and TRBJ2-2): ETGVTQSPTHLIKTRGQQVTLRCSSQSGHNTVSWYQQALGQGPQFIFQYYREEENGRGNFPPRFSGLQFPNYSSELNVNALELDDSALYLCASSLEGRGTLRTGELFFGEGSRLTVL.